The clone carrying this T cell receptor beta chain occurred once. The antigen is not known. These data are taken from a study of vaccination effects on CD4 cells after COVID-19. Germline V gene data show CDR1 as SNHLY and CDR2 as FYNNEI. V lost 5 bases to trimming and J lost 0 bases, with 10 bases between them. CDR3 length: 14 amino acids. Produced via immunoSEQ multiplex PCR; TCRdb's table is partial and in-frame only. In the table there are 42,000 or so clones, 72% of which are singletons. Investigators separated out CD4+ T cells once approximately 9 days of culture had passed. The cohort was immunized with two doses of either the BNT162b2 or mRNA-1273 vaccine. Testing of the vaccine recipients showed negative nucleocapsid antibodies and no prior SARS-CoV-2 infection.

The clonotype was recovered from a human donor who received a COVID-19 vaccine. The chain recombines TRBV2 with TRBJ1-1; no reliable D call. Sample: CD4+ T cells from PBMCs cultured without peptide, taken after COVID-19 vaccination. Here the CDR3 DNA reads TGTGCCAGCAGTTGGCGTCAGATGAACACTGAAGCTTTCTTT. Translated, it gives CASSWRQMNTEAFF.